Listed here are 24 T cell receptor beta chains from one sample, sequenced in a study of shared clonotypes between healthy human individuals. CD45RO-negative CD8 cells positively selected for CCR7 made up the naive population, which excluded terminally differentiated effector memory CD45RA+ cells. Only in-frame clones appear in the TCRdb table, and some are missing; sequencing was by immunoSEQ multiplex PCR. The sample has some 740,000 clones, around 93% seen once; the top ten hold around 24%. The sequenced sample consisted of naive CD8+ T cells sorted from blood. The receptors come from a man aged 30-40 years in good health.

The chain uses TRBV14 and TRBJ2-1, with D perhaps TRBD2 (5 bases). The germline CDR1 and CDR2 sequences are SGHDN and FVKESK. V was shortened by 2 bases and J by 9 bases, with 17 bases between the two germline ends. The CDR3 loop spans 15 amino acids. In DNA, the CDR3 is TGTGCCAGCAGCCAATTCGCGGGTCTGGGGAGTGAGCAGTTCTTC. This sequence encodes CASSQFAGLGSEQFF.

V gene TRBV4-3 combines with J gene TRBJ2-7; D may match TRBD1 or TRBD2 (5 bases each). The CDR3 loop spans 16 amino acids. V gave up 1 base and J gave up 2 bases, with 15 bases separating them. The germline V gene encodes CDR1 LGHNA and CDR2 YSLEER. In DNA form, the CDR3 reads TGCGCCAGCAGCCAAGGTGCAGGGACCTATACCTACGAGCAGTACTTC. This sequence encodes CASSQGAGTYTYEQYF.

The CDR3 nucleotides read TGTGCCAGCTCACCGGGGACATACTCCTACGAGCAGTACTTC. Its translation: CASSPGTYSYEQYF. The chain carries TRBV18 and TRBJ2-7, with a possible D match to TRBD1 (6 bases). CDR1 and CDR2 from the germline V gene are KGHSH and LQKENI. The CDR3 is made up of 14 amino acids. Trimming stripped 3 bases from V and 0 bases from J, with 9 bases between.

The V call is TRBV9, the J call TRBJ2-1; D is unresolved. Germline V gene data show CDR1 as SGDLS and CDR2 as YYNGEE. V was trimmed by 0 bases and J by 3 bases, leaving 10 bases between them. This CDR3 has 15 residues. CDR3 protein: CASSVDARNYNEQFF. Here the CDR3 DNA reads TGTGCCAGCAGCGTAGATGCTAGAAACTACAATGAGCAGTTCTTC.

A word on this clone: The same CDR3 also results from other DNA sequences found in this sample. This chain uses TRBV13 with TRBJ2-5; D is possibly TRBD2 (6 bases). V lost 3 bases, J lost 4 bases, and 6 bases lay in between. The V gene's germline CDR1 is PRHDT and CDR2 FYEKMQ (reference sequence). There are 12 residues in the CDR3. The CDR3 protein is CASSLEGETQYF. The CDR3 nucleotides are TGTGCCAGCAGCTTGGAGGGAGAGACCCAGTACTTC.

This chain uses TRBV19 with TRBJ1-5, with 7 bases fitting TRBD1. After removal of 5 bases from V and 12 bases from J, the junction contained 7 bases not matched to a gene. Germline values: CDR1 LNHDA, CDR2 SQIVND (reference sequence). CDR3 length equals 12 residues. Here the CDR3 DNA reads TGTGCCAGTAGTGCCGACAGGGTGCTCCAGCATTTT. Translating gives CASSADRVLQHF.

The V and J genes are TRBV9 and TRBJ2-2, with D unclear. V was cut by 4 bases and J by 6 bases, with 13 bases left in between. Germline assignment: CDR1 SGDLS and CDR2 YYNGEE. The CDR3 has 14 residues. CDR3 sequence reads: CASSPKISSGELFF. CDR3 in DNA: TGTGCCAGCAGCCCTAAGATTAGCTCCGGGGAGCTGTTTTTT. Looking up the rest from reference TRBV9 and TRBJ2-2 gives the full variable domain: DSGVTQTPKHLITATGQRVTLRCSPRSGDLSVYWYQQSLDQGLQFLIQYYNGEERAKGNILERFSAQQFPDLHSELNLSSLELGDSALYFCASSPKISSGELFFGEGSRLTVL.

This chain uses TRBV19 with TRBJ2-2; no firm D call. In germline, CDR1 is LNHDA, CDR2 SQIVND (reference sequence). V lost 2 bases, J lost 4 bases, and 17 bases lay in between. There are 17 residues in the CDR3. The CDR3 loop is CASSIWGSIRFTGELFF. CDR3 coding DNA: TGTGCCAGTAGTATATGGGGTTCGATTAGGTTCACCGGGGAGCTGTTTTTT.

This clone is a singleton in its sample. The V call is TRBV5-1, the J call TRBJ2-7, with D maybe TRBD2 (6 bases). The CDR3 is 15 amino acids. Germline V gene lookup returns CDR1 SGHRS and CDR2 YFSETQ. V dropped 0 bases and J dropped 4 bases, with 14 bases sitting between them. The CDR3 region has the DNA TGCGCCAGCAGCTTGGTTGTCGGGAGTTCGTACGAGCAGTACTTC. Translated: CASSLVVGSSYEQYF.

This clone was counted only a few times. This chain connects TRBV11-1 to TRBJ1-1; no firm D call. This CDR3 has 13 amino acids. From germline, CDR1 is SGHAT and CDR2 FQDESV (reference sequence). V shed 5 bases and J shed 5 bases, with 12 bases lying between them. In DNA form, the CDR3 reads TGTGCCAGCAGCATTGGGCCCATGACTGAAGCTTTCTTT. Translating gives CASSIGPMTEAFF.

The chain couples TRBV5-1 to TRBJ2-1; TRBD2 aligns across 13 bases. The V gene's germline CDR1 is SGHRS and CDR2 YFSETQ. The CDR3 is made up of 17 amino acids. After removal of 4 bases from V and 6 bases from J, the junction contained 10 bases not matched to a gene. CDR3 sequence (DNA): TGCGCCAGCAGCGGCGAATCCGGGACTAGCGGGACCAATGAGCAGTTCTTC. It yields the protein CASSGESGTSGTNEQFF.

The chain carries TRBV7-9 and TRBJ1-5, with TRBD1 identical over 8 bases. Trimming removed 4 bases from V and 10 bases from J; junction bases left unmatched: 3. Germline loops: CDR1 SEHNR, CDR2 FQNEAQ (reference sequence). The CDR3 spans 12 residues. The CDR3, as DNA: TGTGCCAGCAGCTGGGGACAGGACCCCCAGCATTTT. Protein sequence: CASSWGQDPQHF. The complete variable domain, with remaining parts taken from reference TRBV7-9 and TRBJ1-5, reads DTGVSQNPRHKITKRGQNVTFRCDPISEHNRLYWYRQTLGQGPEFLTYFQNEAQLEKSRLLSDRFSAERPKGSFSTLEIQRTEQGDSAMYLCASSWGQDPQHFGDGTRLSIL.

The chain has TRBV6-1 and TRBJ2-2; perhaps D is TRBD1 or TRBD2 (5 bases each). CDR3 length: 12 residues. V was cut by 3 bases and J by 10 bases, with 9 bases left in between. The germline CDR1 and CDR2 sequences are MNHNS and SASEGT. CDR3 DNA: TGTGCCAGCAGTGATCTGGGACCGGAGCTGTTTTTT. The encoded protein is CASSDLGPELFF.

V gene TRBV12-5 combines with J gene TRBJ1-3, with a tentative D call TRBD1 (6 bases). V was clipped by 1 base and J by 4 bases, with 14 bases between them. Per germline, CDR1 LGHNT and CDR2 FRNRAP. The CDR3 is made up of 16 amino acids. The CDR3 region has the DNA TGTGCTAGTGGTTTGGAGGACAGCGCGGGGGGAAACACCATATATTTT. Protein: CASGLEDSAGGNTIYF.

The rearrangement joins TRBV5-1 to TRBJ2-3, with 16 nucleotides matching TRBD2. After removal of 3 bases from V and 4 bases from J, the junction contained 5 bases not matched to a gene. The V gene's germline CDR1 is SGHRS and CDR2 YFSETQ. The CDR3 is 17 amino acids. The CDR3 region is CASSSGLAGGPADTQYF. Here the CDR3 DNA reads TGCGCCAGCAGCTCGGGACTAGCGGGAGGGCCGGCAGATACGCAGTATTTT.

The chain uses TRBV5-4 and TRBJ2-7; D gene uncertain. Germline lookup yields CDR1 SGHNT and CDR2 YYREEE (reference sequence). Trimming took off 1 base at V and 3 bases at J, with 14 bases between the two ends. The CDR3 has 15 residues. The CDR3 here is CASSLYGATLYEQYF. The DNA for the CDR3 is TGTGCCAGCAGCTTGTACGGAGCCACCCTCTACGAGCAGTACTTC. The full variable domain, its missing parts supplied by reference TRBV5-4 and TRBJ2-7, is ETGVTQSPTHLIKTRGQQVTLRCSSQSGHNTVSWYQQALGQGPQFIFQYYREEENGRGNFPPRFSGLQFPNYSSELNVNALELDDSALYLCASSLYGATLYEQYFGPGTRLTVT.

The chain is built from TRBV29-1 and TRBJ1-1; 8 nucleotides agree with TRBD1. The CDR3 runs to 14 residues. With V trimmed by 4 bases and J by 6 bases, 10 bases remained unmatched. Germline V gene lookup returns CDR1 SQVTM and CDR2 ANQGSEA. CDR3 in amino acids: CSVVGGQGMAEAFF. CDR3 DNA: TGCAGCGTTGTGGGTGGACAGGGAATGGCTGAAGCTTTCTTT.

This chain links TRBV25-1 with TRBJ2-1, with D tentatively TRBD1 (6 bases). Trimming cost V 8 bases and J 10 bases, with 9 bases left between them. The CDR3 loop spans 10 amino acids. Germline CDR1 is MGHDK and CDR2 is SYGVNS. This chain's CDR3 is CASGTGEQFF. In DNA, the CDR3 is TGTGCCAGCGGCACAGGGGAGCAGTTCTTC.

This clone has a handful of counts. For the CDR3, the DNA is TGTGCCAGCACCCCACGGGGCCTTGGGGCCAACGTCCTGACTTTC. This encodes CASTPRGLGANVLTF. This chain joins TRBV14 and TRBJ2-6; either TRBD1 or TRBD2 may supply D (5 bases each). CDR1 SGHDN and CDR2 FVKESK come from the germline V gene. CDR3 length: 15 amino acids. V was pared by 7 bases and J by 3 bases, with 13 bases between.

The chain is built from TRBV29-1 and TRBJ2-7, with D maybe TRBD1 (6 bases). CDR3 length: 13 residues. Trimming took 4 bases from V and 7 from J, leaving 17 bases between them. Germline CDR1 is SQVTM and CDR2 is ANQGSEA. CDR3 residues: CSVVHRAPEEQYF. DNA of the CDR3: TGCAGCGTTGTGCACAGGGCCCCTGAGGAGCAGTACTTC.

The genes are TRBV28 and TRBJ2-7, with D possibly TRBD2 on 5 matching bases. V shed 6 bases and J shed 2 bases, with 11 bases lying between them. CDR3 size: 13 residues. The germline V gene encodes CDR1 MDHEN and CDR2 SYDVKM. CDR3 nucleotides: TGTGCCAGCAGCGCCGGGATCACCTACGAGCAGTACTTC. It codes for CASSAGITYEQYF. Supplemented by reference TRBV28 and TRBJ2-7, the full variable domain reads DVKVTQSSRYLVKRTGEKVFLECVQDMDHENMFWYRQDPGLGLRLIYFSYDVKMKEKGDIPEGYSVSREKKERFSLILESASTNQTSMYLCASSAGITYEQYFGPGTRLTVT.

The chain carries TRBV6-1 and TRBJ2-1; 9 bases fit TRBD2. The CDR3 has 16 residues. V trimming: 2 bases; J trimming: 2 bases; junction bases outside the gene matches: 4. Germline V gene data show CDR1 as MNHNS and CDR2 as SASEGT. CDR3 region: CASSEQTSGAYNEQFF. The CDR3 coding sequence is TGTGCCAGCAGTGAACAGACTAGCGGTGCCTACAATGAGCAGTTCTTC.

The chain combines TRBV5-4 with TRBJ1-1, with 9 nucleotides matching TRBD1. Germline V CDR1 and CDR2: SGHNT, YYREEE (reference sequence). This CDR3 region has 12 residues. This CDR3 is CAIQGANTEAFF. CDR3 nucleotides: TGTGCGATACAGGGGGCGAACACTGAAGCTTTCTTT.

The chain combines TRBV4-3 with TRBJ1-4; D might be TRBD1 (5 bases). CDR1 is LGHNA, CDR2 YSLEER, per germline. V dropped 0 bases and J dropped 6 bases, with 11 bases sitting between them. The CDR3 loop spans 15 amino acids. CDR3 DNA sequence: TGCGCCAGCAGCCAAGAGTGGGGGGATGATGAAAAACTGTTTTTT. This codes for CASSQEWGDDEKLFF.